The entry below describes one T cell receptor beta chain. CDR1 SNHLY and CDR2 FYNNEI come from the germline V gene. V was clipped by 3 bases and J by 6 bases; unmatched bases: 4. CDR3 length: 15 amino acids. Full-length variable regions came from constant-region reverse primers plus semi-nested Nested Universal Primer A PCR. One entry per CDR3 protein, called by TCRdb with MiXCR from the 5' RACE reads. The sample includes several thousand distinct CDR3 sequences, around a third seen only once; the top ten take around 7%. Sequences were obtained from tumor-infiltrating memory CD4+ T cells sorted from the breast tumor. The subset is: memory CD4+ T cells, CD4+CD45RO+CD25-. The rearrangement uses TRBV2 and TRBJ2-3; 12 nucleotides align to TRBD2. The TCR was taken from a female donor with breast cancer. CDR3: CASSDQGTSGDTQYF. In nucleotides, the CDR3 is TGTGCCAGCAGTGACCAGGGGACTAGCGGGGATACGCAGTATTTT.